This paragraph reports one T cell receptor beta chain. These data come from a study of PD-L1 blockade in urothelial cancer. Study-level background: Starting in the mid-2010s, patients were given atezolizumab (1,200 mg intravenously every 3 weeks). Blood was subjected to analysis at 3 weeks (second dose) and 6 weeks following treatment start.

Germline V CDR1 and CDR2: LGHNA, YSLEER. After removal of 6 bases from V and 5 bases from J, the junction contained 3 bases not matched to a gene. This CDR3 is built from 14 residues. Each PCR reaction had synthetic TCR analog templates spiked into it. Produced via immunoSEQ multiplex PCR; TCRdb's table is partial and in-frame only. This table has about 91,000 clones, roughly 90% appearing once. Individual patients had between 1 and 8 samples, taken pretreatment and on-treatment. The chain combines TRBV4-3 with TRBJ2-1, with 11 bases fitting TRBD2. The sample was PBMCs, taken around atezolizumab (anti-PD-L1) treatment. The clonotype originates from a man aged 60 to 69 with urothelial cancer. Written as DNA, the CDR3 is TGCGCCAGCAGTAGCGGGAGGGAGGACAATGAGCAGTTCTTC. Amino acids: CASSSGREDNEQFF.